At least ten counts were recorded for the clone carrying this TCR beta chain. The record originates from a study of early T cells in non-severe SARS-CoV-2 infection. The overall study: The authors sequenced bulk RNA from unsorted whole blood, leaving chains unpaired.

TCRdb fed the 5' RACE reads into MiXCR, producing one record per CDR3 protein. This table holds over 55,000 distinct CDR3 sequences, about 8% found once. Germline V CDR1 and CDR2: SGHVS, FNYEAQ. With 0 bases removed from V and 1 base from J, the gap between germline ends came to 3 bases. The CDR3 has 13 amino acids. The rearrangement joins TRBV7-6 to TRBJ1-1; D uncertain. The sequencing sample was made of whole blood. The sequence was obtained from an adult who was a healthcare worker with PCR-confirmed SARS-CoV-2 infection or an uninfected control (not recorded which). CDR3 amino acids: CASSLAQNTEAFF. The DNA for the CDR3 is TGTGCCAGCAGCTTAGCACAGAACACTGAAGCTTTCTTT.